Each of the 11 T cell receptor beta chains below was sequenced from the same sample in a study of T cell changes during pregnancy in multiple sclerosis. Using immunoSEQ multiplex PCR, the repertoire was profiled, and TCRdb retains in-frame clones only, with some absent. The table records about 80,000 clones, about 92% of them present only once. The sample consisted of peripheral blood, taken before pregnancy. Receptors originate from a female donor with multiple sclerosis, enrolled in a pregnancy study.

The rearrangement links TRBV19 to TRBJ1-2; possibly TRBD1 for D (6 bases). Trimming cost V 7 bases and J 0 bases, with 9 bases left between them. The CDR3 has 13 amino acids. Germline V gene data show CDR1 as LNHDA and CDR2 as SQIVND (reference sequence). CDR3 sequence reads: CASTRGSNYGYTF. Here the CDR3 DNA reads TGTGCCAGTACCAGGGGATCTAACTATGGCTACACCTTC.

The CDR3 nucleotides read TGTGCCAGCAGCTTCTACTCTAGCGGCCCGGCCGGGGAGCTGTTTTTT. Translated, it gives CASSFYSSGPAGELFF. The V gene is TRBV7-2, the J gene TRBJ2-2, with 7 bases that match TRBD2. Germline loops: CDR1 SGHTA, CDR2 FQGNSA. J was trimmed by 6 bases and V by 3 bases; bases with no gene match: 10. The CDR3 contains 16 residues.

The V and J genes are TRBV2 and TRBJ2-7; 7 nucleotides align to TRBD2. V trimming: 7 bases; J trimming: 7 bases; junction bases outside the gene matches: 7. Germline V gene sequence: CDR1 SNHLY, CDR2 FYNNEI. The CDR3 is 12 amino acids. The CDR3 loop is CASTQGGWEQYF. For the CDR3, the DNA is TGTGCCAGCACCCAGGGAGGGTGGGAGCAGTACTTC. Full variable domain (outside the CDR3, taken from reference TRBV2 and TRBJ2-7): EPEVTQTPSHQVTQMGQEVILRCVPISNHLYFYWYRQILGQKVEFLVSFYNNEISEKSEIFDDQFSVERPDGSNFTLKIRSTKLEDSAMYFCASTQGGWEQYFGPGTRLTVT.

This clone was observed a handful of times. The chain couples TRBV10-3 to TRBJ2-1, with TRBD2 matching over 12 bases. Germline V gene lookup returns CDR1 ENHRY and CDR2 SYGVKD. V was pared by 5 bases and J by 6 bases, with 2 bases of the junction left unmatched. The CDR3 is 14 residues long. The CDR3 here is CAISPTSGSNEQFF. In nucleotides, the CDR3 is TGTGCCATCAGTCCGACTAGCGGGAGCAATGAGCAGTTCTTC.

V is TRBV27 and J is TRBJ1-1; 7 bases match TRBD1. CDR3 length: 19 amino acids. J was trimmed by 2 bases and V by 4 bases; bases with no gene match: 19. Germline V gives CDR1 MNHEY, CDR2 SMNVEV (reference sequence). The CDR3 bases are TGTGCCAGCAGTTCCCGGGGCTCGAGGGGGCTTAATCATAACACTGAAGCTTTCTTT. Its protein product is CASSSRGSRGLNHNTEAFF.

The rearrangement joins TRBV28 to TRBJ1-5; TRBD1 is a possible D gene (5 bases). Trimming pared 8 bases from V and 3 bases from J, leaving 11 bases between. The V gene's germline CDR1 is MDHEN and CDR2 SYDVKM. The CDR3 extends over 13 amino acids. In DNA, the CDR3 is TGTGCCAGCGCTGACAGACTCAATCAGCCCCAGCATTTT. It yields the protein CASADRLNQPQHF.

In the case of this clone: This same CDR3 is encoded by further DNA sequences in the sample. V is TRBV30 and J is TRBJ1-4; 11 nucleotides line up with TRBD1. V lost 1 base, J lost 4 bases, and 2 bases stayed unmatched. Germline lookup yields CDR1 GTSNPN and CDR2 SVGIG (reference sequence). The CDR3 consists of 15 residues. The CDR3 sequence: CAWSGGTGGNEKLFF. CDR3 bases: TGTGCCTGGAGTGGGGGGACAGGGGGTAATGAAAAACTGTTTTTT.

The V and J genes are TRBV28 and TRBJ2-2; 10 bases line up with TRBD1. The germline gives CDR1 MDHEN, CDR2 SYDVKM. The CDR3 contains 15 residues. The V segment lost 6 bases and the J segment 3 bases; nucleotides outside the gene matches: 4. CDR3 region: CASSWTGGHTGELFF. The CDR3 DNA follows: TGTGCCAGCAGCTGGACAGGGGGACACACCGGGGAGCTGTTTTTT.

The genes are TRBV2 and TRBJ2-7; 8 positions agree with TRBD1. Germline values: CDR1 SNHLY, CDR2 FYNNEI. This CDR3 is built from 15 residues. Trimming cost V 5 bases and J 6 bases; bases outside gene matches: 12. CDR3 nucleotides: TGTGCCAGCAGTACCGGACAGGGTAAAAGTCGCGAGCAGTACTTC. This translates into CASSTGQGKSREQYF. Full variable domain (outside the CDR3, taken from reference TRBV2 and TRBJ2-7): EPEVTQTPSHQVTQMGQEVILRCVPISNHLYFYWYRQILGQKVEFLVSFYNNEISEKSEIFDDQFSVERPDGSNFTLKIRSTKLEDSAMYFCASSTGQGKSREQYFGPGTRLTVT.

This sequence joins TRBV19 and TRBJ2-7, with 12 bases fitting TRBD2. CDR3 length: 14 residues. Germline loops: CDR1 LNHDA, CDR2 SQIVND (reference sequence). As DNA, the CDR3 is TGTGCAGTGCCTCCTAGCGGGAGGGCCTGGGAGCAGTACTTC. Its translation is CAVPPSGRAWEQYF.

This clone was seen once. The chain uses TRBV5-4 and TRBJ2-7; D not resolved. This CDR3 spans 13 amino acids. Germline V CDR1 and CDR2: SGHNT, YYREEE (reference sequence). V lost 0 bases and J lost 3, with 7 bases in between. CDR3 sequence: CASSLDKFYEQYF. DNA of the CDR3: TGTGCCAGCAGCTTGGACAAGTTCTACGAGCAGTACTTC.